The clone carrying this T cell receptor beta chain was seen a handful of times. No antigen is known for it. This sample stems from a study of response to subunit inactivated influenza vaccine. The germline gives CDR1 SGHVS, CDR2 FQNEAQ. V shed 0 bases, J shed 3 bases, and the junction held 11 bases outside the gene matches. The CDR3 sequence is 19 residues long. Each CDR3 protein is one row after TCRdb ran MiXCR on the RT-PCR reads. The sample consists of 530,000 or so distinct CDR3 sequences, 14% of them appearing once. Overall study findings and caveats: Authors suggested each seasonal flu vaccination may recruit only limited numbers of new T cells.

The sequenced sample was PBMCs from blood, obtained 11 to 12 days after vaccination. This chain joins TRBV7-8 and TRBJ1-1; 12 nucleotides align to TRBD1. The source is a man in his fifties or sixties who received an inactivated influenza vaccine. This CDR3 reads CASSLATWDRGLIDTEAFF. In nucleotides, the CDR3 is TGTGCCAGCAGCTTAGCCACATGGGACAGGGGGCTGATTGACACTGAAGCTTTCTTT.